This T cell receptor (beta chain) appears in the sequencing data of a study of identical twins. Study-level points and caveats: Insertion counts were lower in abundant cord blood beta clonotypes, a trend that memory repertoires did not show. Excess twin sharing in beta out-of-frame sequences was weaker. Modeled out-of-frame TCR alpha sharing in monozygotic twins fell below observed levels.

Using its own MiXCR run on the 5' RACE reads, TCRdb lists one record per CDR3 protein. The sample includes 690,000 or so distinct CDR3 sequences, roughly 6% of them seen just once. This clonotype was picked up many times. The antigen is not known. V shed 4 bases and J 6 bases; nucleotides not matched to a gene: 7. The CDR3 runs 14 residues. The V gene's germline CDR1 is MNHEY and CDR2 SVGAGI. This sequence was found in a man between 18 and 35 years old in good health. Sequencing was performed on naive T cells sorted from blood. The gene calls are TRBV6-5 and TRBJ2-3, with 7 positions matching TRBD1. Here the CDR3 DNA reads TGTGCCAGCAGTTCGACAGGGTTTTTCGATACGCAGTATTTT. Translation gives CASSSTGFFDTQYF.